The present T cell receptor beta chain was sequenced within a study of cytomegalovirus exposure and HLA in healthy donors. The V end lost 4 bases, the J end lost 0 bases, and 16 bases lay between the germline ends. CDR3 size: 16 residues. The germline V gene has CDR1 SNHLY and CDR2 FYNNEI. Study-level points and caveats: One variant, a missense change in DCLRE1C, was linked in a later analysis to TCR beta V- and J-gene trimming.

The PCR was carried out with 60 Vbeta primers and 13 Jbeta primers. Repertoires were generated with immunoSEQ multiplex PCR, while TCRdb's copy carries only in-frame clones and drops some. The sample contains under 200,000 clones, 75% to 90% of which appear only once. As to this clone: Its antigen is undetermined.

This clonotype was obtained from a young man in good health and CMV-seropositive. The sample comprised PBMCs. The gene calls are TRBV2 and TRBJ2-7, with D perhaps TRBD1 (6 bases). CDR3 sequence reads: CASSGADSRHSYEQYF. CDR3 DNA: TGTGCCAGCAGTGGGGCGGACAGTCGACACTCCTACGAGCAGTACTTC.